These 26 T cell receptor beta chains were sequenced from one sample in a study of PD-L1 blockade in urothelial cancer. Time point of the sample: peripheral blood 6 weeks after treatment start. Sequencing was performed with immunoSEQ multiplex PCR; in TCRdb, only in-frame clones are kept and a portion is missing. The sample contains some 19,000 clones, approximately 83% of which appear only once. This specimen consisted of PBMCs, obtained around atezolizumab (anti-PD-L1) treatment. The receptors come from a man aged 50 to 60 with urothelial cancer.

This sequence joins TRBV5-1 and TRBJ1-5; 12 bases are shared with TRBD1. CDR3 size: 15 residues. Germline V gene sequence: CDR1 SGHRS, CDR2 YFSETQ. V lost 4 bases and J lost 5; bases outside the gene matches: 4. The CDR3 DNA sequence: TGCGCCAGCAGCAGGGGGACAGGGGGCTATCAGCCCCAGCATTTT. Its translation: CASSRGTGGYQPQHF.

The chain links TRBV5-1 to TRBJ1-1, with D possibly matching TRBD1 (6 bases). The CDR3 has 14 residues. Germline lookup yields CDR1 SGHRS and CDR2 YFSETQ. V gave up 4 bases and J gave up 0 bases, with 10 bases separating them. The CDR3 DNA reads TGCGCCAGCAGCCTATGGGGGCTGAACACTGAAGCTTTCTTT. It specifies CASSLWGLNTEAFF. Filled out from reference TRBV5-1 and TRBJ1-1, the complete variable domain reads KAGVTQTPRYLIKTRGQQVTLSCSPISGHRSVSWYQQTPGQGLQFLFEYFSETQRNKGNFPGRFSGRQFSNSRSEMNVSTLELGDSALYLCASSLWGLNTEAFFGQGTRLTVV.

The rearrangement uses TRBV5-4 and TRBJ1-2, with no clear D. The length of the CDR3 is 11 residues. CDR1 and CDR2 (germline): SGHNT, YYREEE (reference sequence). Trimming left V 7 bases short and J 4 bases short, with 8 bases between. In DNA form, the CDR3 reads TGTGCCAGCCCTACTACCTATGGCTACACCTTC. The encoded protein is CASPTTYGYTF.

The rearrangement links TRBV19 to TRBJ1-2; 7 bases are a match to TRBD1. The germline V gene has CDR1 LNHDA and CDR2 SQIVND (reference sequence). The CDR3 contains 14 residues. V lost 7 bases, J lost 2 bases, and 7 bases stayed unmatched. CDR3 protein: CASIKGGGNYGYTF. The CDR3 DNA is TGTGCCAGTATTAAAGGGGGCGGAAACTATGGCTACACCTTC. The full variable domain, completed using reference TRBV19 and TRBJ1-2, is DGGITQSPKYLFRKEGQNVTLSCEQNLNHDAMYWYRQDPGQGLRLIYYSQIVNDFQKGDIAEGYSVSREKKESFPLTVTSAQKNPTAFYLCASIKGGGNYGYTFGSGTRLTVV.

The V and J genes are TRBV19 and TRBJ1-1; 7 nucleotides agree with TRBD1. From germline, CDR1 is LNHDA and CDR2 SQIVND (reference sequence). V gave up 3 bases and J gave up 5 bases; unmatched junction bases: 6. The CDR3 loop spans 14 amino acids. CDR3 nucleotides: TGTGCCAGTAGTATCCGACAGGGTGGAACTGAAGCTTTCTTT. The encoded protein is CASSIRQGGTEAFF. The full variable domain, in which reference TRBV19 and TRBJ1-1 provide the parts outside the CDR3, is DGGITQSPKYLFRKEGQNVTLSCEQNLNHDAMYWYRQDPGQGLRLIYYSQIVNDFQKGDIAEGYSVSREKKESFPLTVTSAQKNPTAFYLCASSIRQGGTEAFFGQGTRLTVV.

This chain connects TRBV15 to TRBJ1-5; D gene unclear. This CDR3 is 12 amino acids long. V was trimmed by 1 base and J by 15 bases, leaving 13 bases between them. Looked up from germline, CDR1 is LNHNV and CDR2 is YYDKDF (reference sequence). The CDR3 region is CATSRVGAPRHF. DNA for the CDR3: TGTGCCACCAGCAGAGTCGGTGCCCCTCGGCATTTT.

The CDR3, as DNA: TGTGCCAGCAGTTTGGGACAGGGGGGTACTGAAGCTTTCTTT. Its protein is CASSLGQGGTEAFF. This chain uses TRBV28 with TRBJ1-1, with 11 nucleotides matching TRBD1. J lost 5 bases, V lost 3 bases, and 2 bases had no gene match. CDR1 and CDR2 from the germline V gene are MDHEN and SYDVKM. There are 14 residues in the CDR3.

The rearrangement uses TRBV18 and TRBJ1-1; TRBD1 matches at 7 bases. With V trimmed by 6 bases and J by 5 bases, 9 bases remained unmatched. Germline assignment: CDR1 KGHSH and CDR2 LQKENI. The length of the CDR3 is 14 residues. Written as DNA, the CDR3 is TGTGCCAGCTCGCAAGGGGGCTTAGGTACTGAAGCTTTCTTT. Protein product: CASSQGGLGTEAFF.

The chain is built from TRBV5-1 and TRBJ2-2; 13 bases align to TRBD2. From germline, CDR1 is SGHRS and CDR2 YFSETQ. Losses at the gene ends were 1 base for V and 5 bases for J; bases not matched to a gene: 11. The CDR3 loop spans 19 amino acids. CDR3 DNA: TGCGCCAGCAGCTTGTTTCAACTAGCGGGAGGGTCCGGGACCGGGGAGCTGTTTTTT. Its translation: CASSLFQLAGGSGTGELFF. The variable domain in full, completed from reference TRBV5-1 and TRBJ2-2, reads KAGVTQTPRYLIKTRGQQVTLSCSPISGHRSVSWYQQTPGQGLQFLFEYFSETQRNKGNFPGRFSGRQFSNSRSEMNVSTLELGDSALYLCASSLFQLAGGSGTGELFFGEGSRLTVL.

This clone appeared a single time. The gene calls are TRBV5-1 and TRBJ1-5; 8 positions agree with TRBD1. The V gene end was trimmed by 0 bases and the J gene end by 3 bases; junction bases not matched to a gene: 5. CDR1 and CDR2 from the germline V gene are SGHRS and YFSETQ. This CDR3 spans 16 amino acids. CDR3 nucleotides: TGCGCCAGCAGCTTGGAAGGACAGGGACCCAATCAGCCCCAGCATTTT. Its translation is CASSLEGQGPNQPQHF.

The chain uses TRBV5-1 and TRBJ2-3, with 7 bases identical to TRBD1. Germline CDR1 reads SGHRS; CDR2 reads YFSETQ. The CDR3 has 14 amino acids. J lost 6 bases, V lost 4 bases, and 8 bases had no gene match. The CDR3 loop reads CASSVGTVMDTQYF. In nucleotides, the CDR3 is TGCGCCAGCAGCGTAGGGACAGTCATGGATACGCAGTATTTT.

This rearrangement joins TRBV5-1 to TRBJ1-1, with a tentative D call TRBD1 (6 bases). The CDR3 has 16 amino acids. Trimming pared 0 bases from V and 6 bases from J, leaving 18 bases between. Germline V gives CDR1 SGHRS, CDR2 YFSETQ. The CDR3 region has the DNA TGCGCCAGCAGCTTGGCCACGGACAGTTATGGGGCTGAAGCTTTCTTT. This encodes CASSLATDSYGAEAFF. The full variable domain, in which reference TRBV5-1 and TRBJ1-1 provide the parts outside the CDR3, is KAGVTQTPRYLIKTRGQQVTLSCSPISGHRSVSWYQQTPGQGLQFLFEYFSETQRNKGNFPGRFSGRQFSNSRSEMNVSTLELGDSALYLCASSLATDSYGAEAFFGQGTRLTVV.

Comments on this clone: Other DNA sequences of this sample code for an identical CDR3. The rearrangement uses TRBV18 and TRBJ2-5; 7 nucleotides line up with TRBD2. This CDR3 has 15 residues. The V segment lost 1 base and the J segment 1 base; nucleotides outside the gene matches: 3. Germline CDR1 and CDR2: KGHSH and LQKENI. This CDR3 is CASSPRSSGQETQYF. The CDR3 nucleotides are TGTGCCAGCTCACCACGGTCTAGCGGCCAAGAGACCCAGTACTTC. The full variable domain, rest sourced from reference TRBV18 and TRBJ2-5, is NAGVMQNPRHLVRRRGQEARLRCSPMKGHSHVYWYRQLPEEGLKFMVYLQKENIIDESGMPKERFSAEFPKEGPSILRIQQVVRGDSAAYFCASSPRSSGQETQYFGPGTRLLVL.

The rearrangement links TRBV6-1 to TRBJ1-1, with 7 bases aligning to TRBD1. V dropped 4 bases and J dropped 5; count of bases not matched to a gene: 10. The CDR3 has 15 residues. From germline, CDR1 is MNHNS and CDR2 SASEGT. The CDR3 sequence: CASSALGGAFTEAFF. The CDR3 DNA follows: TGTGCCAGCAGTGCACTAGGGGGCGCTTTTACTGAAGCTTTCTTT.

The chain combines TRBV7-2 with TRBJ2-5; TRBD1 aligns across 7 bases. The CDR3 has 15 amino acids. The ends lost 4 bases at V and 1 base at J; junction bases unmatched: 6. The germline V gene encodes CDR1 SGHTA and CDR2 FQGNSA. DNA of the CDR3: TGTGCCAGCAGCTCCACCGGGACAGTCCAAGAGACCCAGTACTTC. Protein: CASSSTGTVQETQYF. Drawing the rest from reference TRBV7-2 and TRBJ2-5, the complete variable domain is GAGVSQSPSNKVTEKGKDVELRCDPISGHTALYWYRQSLGQGLEFLIYFQGNSAPDKSGLPSDRFSAERTGGSVSTLTIQRTQQEDSAVYLCASSSTGTVQETQYFGPGTRLLVL.

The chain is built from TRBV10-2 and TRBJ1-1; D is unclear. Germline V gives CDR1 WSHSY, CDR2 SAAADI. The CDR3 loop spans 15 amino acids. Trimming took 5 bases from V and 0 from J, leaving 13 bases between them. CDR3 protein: CASSQKTNMNTEAFF. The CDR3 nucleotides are TGCGCCAGCAGTCAAAAAACAAACATGAACACTGAAGCTTTCTTT.

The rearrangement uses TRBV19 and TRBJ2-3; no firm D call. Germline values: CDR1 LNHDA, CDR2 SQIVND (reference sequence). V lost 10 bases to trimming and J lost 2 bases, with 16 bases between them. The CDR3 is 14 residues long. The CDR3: CATKATLHTDTQYF. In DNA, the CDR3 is TGTGCCACAAAAGCGACTCTACACACAGATACGCAGTATTTT.

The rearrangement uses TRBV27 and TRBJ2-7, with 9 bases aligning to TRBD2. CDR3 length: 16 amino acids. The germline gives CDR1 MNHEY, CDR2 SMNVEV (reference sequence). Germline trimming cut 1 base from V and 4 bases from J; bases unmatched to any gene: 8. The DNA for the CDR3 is TGTGCCAGCAGTTTATTGGTCGCGGGAGGGCCTTACGAGCAGTACTTC. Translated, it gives CASSLLVAGGPYEQYF.

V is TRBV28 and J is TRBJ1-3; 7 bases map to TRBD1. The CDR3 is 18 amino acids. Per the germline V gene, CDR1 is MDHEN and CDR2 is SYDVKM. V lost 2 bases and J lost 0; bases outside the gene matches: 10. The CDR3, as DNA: TGTGCCAGCAGTTTACGACCATGGACAGGAAGCTCTGGAAACACCATATATTTT. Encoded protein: CASSLRPWTGSSGNTIYF. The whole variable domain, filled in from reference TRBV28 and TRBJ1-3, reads DVKVTQSSRYLVKRTGEKVFLECVQDMDHENMFWYRQDPGLGLRLIYFSYDVKMKEKGDIPEGYSVSREKKERFSLILESASTNQTSMYLCASSLRPWTGSSGNTIYFGEGSWLTVV.

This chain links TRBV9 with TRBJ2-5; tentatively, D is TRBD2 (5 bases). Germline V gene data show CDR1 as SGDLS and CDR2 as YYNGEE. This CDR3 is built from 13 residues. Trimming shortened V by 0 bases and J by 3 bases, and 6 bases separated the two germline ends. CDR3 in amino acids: CASSVAGKETQYF. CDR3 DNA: TGTGCCAGCAGCGTAGCGGGGAAAGAGACCCAGTACTTC. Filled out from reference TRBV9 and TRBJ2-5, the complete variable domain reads DSGVTQTPKHLITATGQRVTLRCSPRSGDLSVYWYQQSLDQGLQFLIQYYNGEERAKGNILERFSAQQFPDLHSELNLSSLELGDSALYFCASSVAGKETQYFGPGTRLLVL.

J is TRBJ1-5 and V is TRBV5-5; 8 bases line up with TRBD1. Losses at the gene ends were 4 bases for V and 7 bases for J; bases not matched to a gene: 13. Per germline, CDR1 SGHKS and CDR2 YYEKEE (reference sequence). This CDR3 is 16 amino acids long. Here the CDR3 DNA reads TGTGCCAGCAGCGGGGGGGTAGGCAGGGGGCGGCAGCCCCAGCATTTT. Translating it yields CASSGGVGRGRQPQHF.

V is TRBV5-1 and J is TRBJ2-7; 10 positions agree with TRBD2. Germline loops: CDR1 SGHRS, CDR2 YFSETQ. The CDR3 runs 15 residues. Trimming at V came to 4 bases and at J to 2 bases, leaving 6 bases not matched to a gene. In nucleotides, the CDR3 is TGCGCCAGCAGCCCCCGGACTAGCGGCACCTACGAGCAGTACTTC. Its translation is CASSPRTSGTYEQYF.

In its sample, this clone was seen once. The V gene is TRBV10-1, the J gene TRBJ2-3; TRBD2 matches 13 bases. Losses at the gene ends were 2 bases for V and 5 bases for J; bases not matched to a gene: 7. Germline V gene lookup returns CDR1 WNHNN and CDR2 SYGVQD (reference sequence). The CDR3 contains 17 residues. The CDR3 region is CASSEGRTSGSGDTQYF. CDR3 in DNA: TGCGCCAGCAGTGAGGGACGGACTAGCGGGAGTGGAGATACGCAGTATTTT.

The chain's CDR3 is CASSTPFAGGPRSYEQYF. The DNA for the CDR3 is TGTGCCAGCAGCACCCCCTTCGCGGGAGGGCCCAGGTCCTACGAGCAGTACTTC. V gene TRBV7-2 combines with J gene TRBJ2-7, with TRBD2 matching 9 bases. V trimming: 5 bases; J trimming: 1 base; junction bases outside the gene matches: 15. This CDR3 spans 18 amino acids. Germline V gene data show CDR1 as SGHTA and CDR2 as FQGNSA.

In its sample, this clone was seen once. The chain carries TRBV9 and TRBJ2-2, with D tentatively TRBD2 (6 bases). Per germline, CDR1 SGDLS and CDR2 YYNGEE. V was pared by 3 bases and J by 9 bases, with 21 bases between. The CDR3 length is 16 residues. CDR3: CASSADGGLSGWELFF. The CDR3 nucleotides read TGTGCCAGCAGCGCCGACGGAGGACTATCTGGGTGGGAGCTGTTTTTT.

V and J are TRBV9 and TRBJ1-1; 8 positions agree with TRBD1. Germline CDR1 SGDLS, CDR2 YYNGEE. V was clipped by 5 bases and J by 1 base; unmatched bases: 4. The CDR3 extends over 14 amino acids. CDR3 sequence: CASRGGQANTEAFF. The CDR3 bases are TGTGCCAGCAGGGGGGGACAGGCGAACACTGAAGCTTTCTTT.